This T cell receptor beta chain emerged from a study of blood T cell repertoires in COVID-19. Method: immunoSEQ multiplex PCR; TCRdb's copy keeps in-frame clones and lacks some. The data contain roughly 110,000 clones, 80% to 85% of them singletons. Unmatched junction bases numbered 1, after V lost 6 bases and J lost 1 base. Germline V CDR1 and CDR2: PRHDT, FYEKMQ (reference sequence). This CDR3 is 13 amino acids long. J is TRBJ2-3 and V is TRBV13; 7 nucleotides match TRBD2. This sequence was found in a man aged 65 to 79 with acute or convalescent COVID-19. Sequenced material: peripheral blood. Here the CDR3 reads CASRTSGTDTQYF. CDR3 DNA sequence: TGTGCCAGCAGAACTAGCGGCACAGATACGCAGTATTTT.